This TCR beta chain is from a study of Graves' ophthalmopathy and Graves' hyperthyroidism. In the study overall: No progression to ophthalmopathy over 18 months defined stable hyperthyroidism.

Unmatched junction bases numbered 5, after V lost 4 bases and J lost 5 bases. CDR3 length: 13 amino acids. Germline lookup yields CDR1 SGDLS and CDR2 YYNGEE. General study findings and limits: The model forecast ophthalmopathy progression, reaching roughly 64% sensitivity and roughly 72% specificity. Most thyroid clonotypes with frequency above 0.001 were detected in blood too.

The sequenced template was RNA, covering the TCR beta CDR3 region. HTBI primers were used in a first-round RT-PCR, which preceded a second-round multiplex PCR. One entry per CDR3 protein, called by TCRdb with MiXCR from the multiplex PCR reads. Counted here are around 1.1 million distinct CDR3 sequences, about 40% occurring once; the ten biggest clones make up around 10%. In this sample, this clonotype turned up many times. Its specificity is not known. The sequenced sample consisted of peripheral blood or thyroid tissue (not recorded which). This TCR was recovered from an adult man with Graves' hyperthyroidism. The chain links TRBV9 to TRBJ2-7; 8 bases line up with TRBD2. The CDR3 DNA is TGTGCCAGCAGCCCAGGACTAGCCAACGAGCAGTACTTC. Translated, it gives CASSPGLANEQYF.